The present TCR beta chain was sequenced within a study of OX40 agonist ivuxolimab in advanced cancers. Study-wide context: Partial responses were achieved by three patients: one hepatocellular carcinoma, two cutaneous melanoma. General observations from the study: On average, a greater number of expanded clones characterised CD8+ T cells relative to CD4+.

Between the trimmed V and J ends, which lost 4 bases and 3 bases, there was a span of 10 bases. The CDR3 contains 14 residues. The germline CDR1 and CDR2 sequences are LNHDA and SQIVND (reference sequence). Assay: immunoSEQ multiplex PCR; the TCRdb copy retains only in-frame clones and omits some. Of approximately 97,000 clones in the sample, about nine tenths were seen once. Turning to this clone: Its antigen remains unknown. At the DNA level, this CDR3 is encoded by other sequences in the same sample as well.

This TCR came from an adult with an advanced solid tumor such as melanoma, head and neck, liver or kidney cancer. The rearrangement links TRBV19 to TRBJ1-5; no definite D call. The material was CD4+ or CD8+ T cells sorted from blood, obtained in a trial of the OX40 agonist ivuxolimab. The chain's CDR3 is CASSNTGPNQPQHF. DNA for the CDR3: TGTGCCAGTAGTAACACGGGCCCCAATCAGCCCCAGCATTTT.